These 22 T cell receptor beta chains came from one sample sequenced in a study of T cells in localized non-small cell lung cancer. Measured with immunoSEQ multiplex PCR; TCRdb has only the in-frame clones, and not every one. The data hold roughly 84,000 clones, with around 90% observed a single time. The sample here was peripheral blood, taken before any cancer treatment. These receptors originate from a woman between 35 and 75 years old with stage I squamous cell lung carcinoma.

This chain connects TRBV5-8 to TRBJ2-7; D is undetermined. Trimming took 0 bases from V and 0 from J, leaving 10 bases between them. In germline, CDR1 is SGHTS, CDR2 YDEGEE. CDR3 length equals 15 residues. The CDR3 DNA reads TGTGCCAGCAGCTTGGGAGCAGGCCTCTCCTACGAGCAGTACTTC. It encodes CASSLGAGLSYEQYF.

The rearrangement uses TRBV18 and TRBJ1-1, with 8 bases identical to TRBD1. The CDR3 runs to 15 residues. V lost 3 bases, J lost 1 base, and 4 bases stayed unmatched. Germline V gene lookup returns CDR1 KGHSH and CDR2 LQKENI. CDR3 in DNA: TGTGCCAGCTCACCCGGACAGGGAGGGAACACTGAAGCTTTCTTT. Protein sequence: CASSPGQGGNTEAFF.

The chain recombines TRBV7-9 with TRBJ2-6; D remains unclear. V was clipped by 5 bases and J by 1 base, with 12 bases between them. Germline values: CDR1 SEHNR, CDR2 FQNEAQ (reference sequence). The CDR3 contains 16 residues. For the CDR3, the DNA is TGTGCCAGCAGCCAGTCTCTTAGATCTGGGGCCAACGTCCTGACTTTC. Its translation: CASSQSLRSGANVLTF.

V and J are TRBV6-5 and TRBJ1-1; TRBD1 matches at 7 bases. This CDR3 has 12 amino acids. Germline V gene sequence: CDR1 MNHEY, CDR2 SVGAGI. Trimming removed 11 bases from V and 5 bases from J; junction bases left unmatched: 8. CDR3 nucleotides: TGTGCCGCTCAACAGGGGAATACTGAAGCTTTCTTT. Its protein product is CAAQQGNTEAFF.

DNA of the CDR3: TGTGCCAGCAGTTCGACTAGCGGGGGTTATGAGCAGTTCTTC. Its protein product is CASSSTSGGYEQFF. This chain connects TRBV6-5 to TRBJ2-1; TRBD2 agrees at 12 bases. V was clipped by 4 bases and J by 8 bases; unmatched bases: 3. The germline CDR1 and CDR2 sequences are MNHEY and SVGAGI. The CDR3 sequence is 14 residues long.

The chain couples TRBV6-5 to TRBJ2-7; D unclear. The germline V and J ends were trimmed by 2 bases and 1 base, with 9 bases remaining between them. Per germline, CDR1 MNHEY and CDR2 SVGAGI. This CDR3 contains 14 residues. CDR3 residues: CASSYSWQSYEQYF. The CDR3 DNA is TGTGCCAGCAGTTACAGTTGGCAGTCCTACGAGCAGTACTTC.

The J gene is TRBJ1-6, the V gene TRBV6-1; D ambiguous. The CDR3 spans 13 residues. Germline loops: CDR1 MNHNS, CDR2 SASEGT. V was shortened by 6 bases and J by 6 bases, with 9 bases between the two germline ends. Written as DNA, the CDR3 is TGTGCCAGCAGGCAGGAGCTTAATTCACCCCTCCACTTT. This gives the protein CASRQELNSPLHF.

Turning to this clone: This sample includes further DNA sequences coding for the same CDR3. The CDR3 loop reads CASSIGRANTEAFF. The CDR3 region has the DNA TGTGCCAGTAGTATCGGGAGGGCGAACACTGAAGCTTTCTTT. This chain links TRBV19 with TRBJ1-1; D gene uncertain. This CDR3 comprises 14 residues. Per germline, CDR1 LNHDA and CDR2 SQIVND (reference sequence). Trimming removed 3 bases from V and 1 base from J, with 9 bases in between. Full variable domain (missing parts from reference TRBV19 and TRBJ1-1): DGGITQSPKYLFRKEGQNVTLSCEQNLNHDAMYWYRQDPGQGLRLIYYSQIVNDFQKGDIAEGYSVSREKKESFPLTVTSAQKNPTAFYLCASSIGRANTEAFFGQGTRLTVV.

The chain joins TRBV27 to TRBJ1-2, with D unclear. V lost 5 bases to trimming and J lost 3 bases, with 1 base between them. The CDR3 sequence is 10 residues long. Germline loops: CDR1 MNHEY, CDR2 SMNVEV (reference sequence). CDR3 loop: CASSHYGYTF. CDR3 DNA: TGTGCCAGCAGTCACTATGGCTACACCTTC.

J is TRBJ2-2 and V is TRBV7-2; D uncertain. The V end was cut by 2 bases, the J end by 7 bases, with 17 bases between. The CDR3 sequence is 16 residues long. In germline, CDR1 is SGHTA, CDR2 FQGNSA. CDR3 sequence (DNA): TGTGCCAGCAGCTTAAGGTCTATCCCGTCGGGCGGGGAGCTGTTTTTT. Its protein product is CASSLRSIPSGGELFF.

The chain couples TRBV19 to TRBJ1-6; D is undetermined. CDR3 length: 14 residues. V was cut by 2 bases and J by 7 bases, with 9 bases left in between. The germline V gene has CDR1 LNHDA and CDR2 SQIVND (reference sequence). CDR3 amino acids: CASSIKAENSPLHF. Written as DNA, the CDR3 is TGTGCCAGTAGTATAAAGGCAGAGAATTCACCCCTCCACTTT.

The CDR3 DNA reads as TGTGCCAGCAGTGGTAGCGGGGGGTATAGAGATACGCAGTATTTT. It codes for CASSGSGGYRDTQYF. The V call is TRBV2, the J call TRBJ2-3; 10 nucleotides align to TRBD2. The junction had 6 bases not matched to a gene; V was cut back by 4 bases and J by 5 bases. The CDR3 length is 15 residues. Germline V gene data show CDR1 as SNHLY and CDR2 as FYNNEI.

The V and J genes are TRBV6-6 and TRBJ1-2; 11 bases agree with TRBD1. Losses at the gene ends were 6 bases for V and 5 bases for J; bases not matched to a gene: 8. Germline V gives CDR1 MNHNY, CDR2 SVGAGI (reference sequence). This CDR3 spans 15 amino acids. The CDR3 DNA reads TGTGCCAGCAGAACCCGGGGACAGGGGGATTATGGCTACACCTTC. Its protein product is CASRTRGQGDYGYTF.

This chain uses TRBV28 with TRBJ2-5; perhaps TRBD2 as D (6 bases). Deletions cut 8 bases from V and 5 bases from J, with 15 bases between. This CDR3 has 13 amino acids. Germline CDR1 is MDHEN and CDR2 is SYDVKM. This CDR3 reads CASGSGTGETQYF. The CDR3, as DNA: TGTGCCAGCGGGTCCGGGACTGGGGAGACCCAGTACTTC.

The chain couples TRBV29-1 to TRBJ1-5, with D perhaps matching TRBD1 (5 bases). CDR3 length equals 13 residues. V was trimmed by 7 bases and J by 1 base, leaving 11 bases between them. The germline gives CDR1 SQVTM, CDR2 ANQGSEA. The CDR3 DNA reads TGCAGCGCCTCGGGGGGAAGCAATCAGCCCCAGCATTTT. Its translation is CSASGGSNQPQHF.

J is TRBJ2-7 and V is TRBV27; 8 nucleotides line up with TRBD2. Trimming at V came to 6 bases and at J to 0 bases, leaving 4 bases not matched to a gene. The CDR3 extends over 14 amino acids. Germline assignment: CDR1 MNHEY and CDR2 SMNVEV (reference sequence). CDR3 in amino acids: CASSKSGGSYEQYF. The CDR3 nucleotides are TGTGCCAGCAGCAAGAGCGGGGGCTCCTACGAGCAGTACTTC.

The CDR3 here is CASSYGGASSGNTIYF. The CDR3, as DNA: TGTGCCAGCAGTTACGGGGGAGCGAGCTCTGGAAACACCATATATTTT. V gene TRBV9 combines with J gene TRBJ1-3, with D maybe TRBD1 (5 bases). The CDR3 loop spans 16 amino acids. Germline V lookup: CDR1 SGDLS, CDR2 YYNGEE. V dropped 5 bases and J dropped 0 bases, with 15 bases sitting between them.

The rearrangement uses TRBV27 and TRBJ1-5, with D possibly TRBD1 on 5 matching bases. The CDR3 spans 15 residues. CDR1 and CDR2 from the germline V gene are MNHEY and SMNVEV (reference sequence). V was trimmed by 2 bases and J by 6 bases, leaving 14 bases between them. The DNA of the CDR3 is TGTGCCAGCAGTTTAGTGGGGGTATCGGGTCAGCCCCAGCATTTT. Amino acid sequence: CASSLVGVSGQPQHF.

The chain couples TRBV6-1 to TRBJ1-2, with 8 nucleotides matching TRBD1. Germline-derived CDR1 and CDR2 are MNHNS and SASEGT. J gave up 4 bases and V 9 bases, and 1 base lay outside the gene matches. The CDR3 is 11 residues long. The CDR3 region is CASDRGYGYTF. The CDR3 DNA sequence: TGTGCCAGTGACAGGGGCTATGGCTACACCTTC.

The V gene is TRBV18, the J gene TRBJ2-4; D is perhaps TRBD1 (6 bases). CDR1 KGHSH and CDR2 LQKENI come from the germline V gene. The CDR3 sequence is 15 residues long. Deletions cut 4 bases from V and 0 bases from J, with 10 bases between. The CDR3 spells CASSLQGSAKNIQYF. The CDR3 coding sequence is TGTGCCAGCTCACTACAGGGCTCAGCCAAAAACATTCAGTACTTC.

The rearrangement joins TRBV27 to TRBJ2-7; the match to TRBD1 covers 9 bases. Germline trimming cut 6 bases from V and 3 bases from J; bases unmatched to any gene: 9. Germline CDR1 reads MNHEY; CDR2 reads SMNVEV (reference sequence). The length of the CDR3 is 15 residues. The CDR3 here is CASRILGQGGYEQYF. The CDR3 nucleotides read TGTGCCAGCAGGATTTTGGGACAGGGTGGCTACGAGCAGTACTTC.

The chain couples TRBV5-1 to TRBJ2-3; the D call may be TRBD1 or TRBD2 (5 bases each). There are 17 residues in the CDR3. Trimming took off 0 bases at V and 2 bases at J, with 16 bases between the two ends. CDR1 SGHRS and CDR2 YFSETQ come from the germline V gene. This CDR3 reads CASSLARDAQYTDTQYF. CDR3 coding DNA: TGCGCCAGCAGCTTGGCCCGGGACGCCCAATACACAGATACGCAGTATTTT.